The 18 T cell receptor beta chains presented below share a single source sample, sequenced in a study of neoadjuvant nivolumab and ipilimumab in lung cancer. Measured with immunoSEQ multiplex PCR; TCRdb has only the in-frame clones, and not every one. The table lists 10,000 or so clones, around 77% of them singletons. The sequenced sample was tumor tissue, obtained after neoadjuvant nivolumab, alone or with ipilimumab, at or shortly before surgery. The source is an adult with non-small cell lung cancer. Some clones in this sample may be carry-over from other donors' samples.

This clone showed up just once. The rearrangement joins TRBV6-6 to TRBJ2-7; maybe TRBD2 (6 bases). The V end lost 4 bases, the J end lost 6 bases, and 16 bases lay between the germline ends. The CDR3 contains 14 residues. Per germline, CDR1 MNHNY and CDR2 SVGAGI (reference sequence). The CDR3 here is CASSSGPREREQYF. Here the CDR3 DNA reads TGTGCCAGCAGTTCGGGACCCCGGGAGCGCGAGCAGTACTTC.

This rearrangement joins TRBV5-6 to TRBJ2-7; D ambiguous. Trimming removed 3 bases from V and 3 bases from J, with 4 bases in between. Germline CDR1 reads SGHDT; CDR2 reads YYEEEE. The CDR3 consists of 11 residues. The CDR3 nucleotides read TGTGCCAGCAGCTCTTACTACGAGCAGTACTTC. It encodes CASSSYYEQYF.

The chain is built from TRBV7-8 and TRBJ2-7, with 11 positions matching TRBD2. The V segment lost 4 bases and the J segment 3 bases; nucleotides outside the gene matches: 8. Germline V gene data show CDR1 as SGHVS and CDR2 as FQNEAQ. The CDR3 spans 16 residues. DNA of the CDR3: TGTGCCAGCAGCTCCCACCCCCTAGCGGGAGGCTACGAGCAGTACTTC. Its translation: CASSSHPLAGGYEQYF. Supplemented by reference TRBV7-8 and TRBJ2-7, the full variable domain reads GAGVSQSPRYKVAKRGQDVALRCDPISGHVSLFWYQQALGQGPEFLTYFQNEAQLDKSGLPSDRFFAERPEGSVSTLKIQRTQQEDSAVYLCASSSHPLAGGYEQYFGPGTRLTVT.

The V gene is TRBV5-1, the J gene TRBJ1-2; 10 positions match TRBD1. CDR1 and CDR2 from the germline V gene are SGHRS and YFSETQ. The CDR3 sequence is 14 residues long. The junction had 6 bases not matched to a gene; V was cut back by 2 bases and J by 8 bases. The DNA for the CDR3 is TGCGCCAGCAGCTTACTGACAGGGGGCGAAGGCTACACCTTC. Its protein product is CASSLLTGGEGYTF.

The V and J genes are TRBV6-1 and TRBJ2-6, with 10 bases identical to TRBD1. The length of the CDR3 is 15 residues. The germline V gene encodes CDR1 MNHNS and CDR2 SASEGT. V trimming: 6 bases; J trimming: 2 bases; junction bases outside the gene matches: 1. The CDR3 DNA follows: TGTGCCAGCAGGACAGGGGGCGCTGGGGCCAACGTCCTGACTTTC. Translation: CASRTGGAGANVLTF.

The chain carries TRBV18 and TRBJ2-1; 15 bases match TRBD2. The ends lost 6 bases at V and 9 bases at J; junction bases unmatched: 6. The CDR3 has 15 amino acids. In germline, CDR1 is KGHSH, CDR2 LQKENI. The chain's CDR3 is CASSPGLAGGIEQFF. Written as DNA, the CDR3 is TGTGCCAGCTCTCCGGGACTAGCGGGAGGAATTGAGCAGTTCTTC. Full variable domain (outside the CDR3, taken from reference TRBV18 and TRBJ2-1): NAGVMQNPRHLVRRRGQEARLRCSPMKGHSHVYWYRQLPEEGLKFMVYLQKENIIDESGMPKERFSAEFPKEGPSILRIQQVVRGDSAAYFCASSPGLAGGIEQFFGPGTRLTVL.

This clone was recorded once. This rearrangement joins TRBV5-1 to TRBJ2-5; no definite D call. The germline gives CDR1 SGHRS, CDR2 YFSETQ. V lost 4 bases, J lost 1 base, and 14 bases lay in between. The CDR3 is made up of 15 amino acids. CDR3 nucleotides: TGCGCCAGCAGCCCTGGTCTAGGCGGCCAAGAGACCCAGTACTTC. This codes for CASSPGLGGQETQYF.

The chain has TRBV7-9 and TRBJ1-1; D perhaps matches TRBD1 (6 bases). V was shortened by 5 bases and J by 2 bases, with 12 bases between the two germline ends. CDR3 size: 14 residues. Germline-derived CDR1 and CDR2 are SEHNR and FQNEAQ (reference sequence). This chain's CDR3 is CASSLAGVNTEAFF. As DNA, the CDR3 is TGTGCCAGCAGCCTCGCAGGGGTCAACACTGAAGCTTTCTTT.

This clone was picked up one time. The chain combines TRBV18 with TRBJ1-1; TRBD1 matches 9 bases. V was pared by 3 bases and J by 5 bases, with 4 bases of the junction left unmatched. The CDR3 extends over 14 amino acids. Germline V gene sequence: CDR1 KGHSH, CDR2 LQKENI. The CDR3 DNA reads TGTGCCAGCTCACCCCGACAGGGGGAAACTGAAGCTTTCTTT. It encodes CASSPRQGETEAFF.

The genes are TRBV30 and TRBJ1-1, with D possibly TRBD1 on 6 matching bases. CDR1 is GTSNPN, CDR2 SVGIG, per germline (reference sequence). Deletions cut 3 bases from V and 0 bases from J, with 11 bases between. The CDR3 runs to 14 residues. The CDR3 sequence is CAWRVGGLNTEAFF. CDR3 DNA: TGTGCCTGGAGAGTCGGGGGGCTGAACACTGAAGCTTTCTTT.

The V gene is TRBV14, the J gene TRBJ2-3; D gene ambiguous. The CDR3 has 13 residues. V shed 6 bases and J shed 4 bases, with 11 bases lying between them. Germline V lookup: CDR1 SGHDN, CDR2 FVKESK. The CDR3 DNA is TGTGCCAGCAGTCGGACCCGGGCAGATACGCAGTATTTT. This sequence encodes CASSRTRADTQYF. Together with reference TRBV14 and TRBJ2-3, the CDR3 gives the full variable domain: EAGVTQFPSHSVIEKGQTVTLRCDPISGHDNLYWYRRVMGKEIKFLLHFVKESKQDESGMPNNRFLAERTGGTYSTLKVQPAELEDSGVYFCASSRTRADTQYFGPGTRLTVL.

The chain uses TRBV5-1 and TRBJ2-2, with 8 bases identical to TRBD2. Germline V gene data show CDR1 as SGHRS and CDR2 as YFSETQ. V shed 0 bases, J shed 4 bases, and the junction held 8 bases outside the gene matches. The CDR3 is 17 amino acids. The CDR3 here is CASSLESAGGLTGELFF. In nucleotides, the CDR3 is TGCGCCAGCAGCTTGGAGTCGGCGGGGGGACTCACCGGGGAGCTGTTTTTT.

The genes are TRBV23-1 and TRBJ2-4; D perhaps matches TRBD2 (6 bases). TRBV23-1 is given ORF status, its function remaining uncertain. Trimming cost V 2 bases and J 6 bases, with 11 bases left between them. CDR3 length: 14 residues. The CDR3 loop is CASSQGWGGNIQYF. The CDR3 DNA follows: TGCGCCAGCAGTCAAGGTTGGGGAGGAAACATTCAGTACTTC.

This clone showed up just a few times. The genes are TRBV12-5 and TRBJ2-5; 12 nucleotides align to TRBD1. Germline trimming cut 1 base from V and 5 bases from J; bases unmatched to any gene: 8. Germline V gene sequence: CDR1 LGHNT, CDR2 FRNRAP. There are 17 residues in the CDR3. CDR3 sequence (DNA): TGTGCTAGTGGTTTGGACGCCGGGACAGGGGGCATGGAGACCCAGTACTTC. This translates into CASGLDAGTGGMETQYF.

The chain carries TRBV18 and TRBJ2-2; D unresolved. The germline V gene has CDR1 KGHSH and CDR2 LQKENI. The length of the CDR3 is 13 residues. The germline V and J ends were trimmed by 6 bases and 6 bases, with 11 bases remaining between them. The CDR3 DNA is TGTGCCAGCTCCCCAGAACGATCCGGGGAGCTGTTTTTT. It is translated as CASSPERSGELFF.

V is TRBV14 and J is TRBJ2-7; D is unresolved. Germline CDR1 is SGHDN and CDR2 is FVKESK. V was trimmed by 4 bases and J by 0 bases, leaving 7 bases between them. The CDR3 runs 13 residues. CDR3 protein: CASSRRASYEQYF. The CDR3 coding sequence is TGTGCCAGCAGCCGGCGAGCCTCCTACGAGCAGTACTTC.

The J gene is TRBJ2-3, the V gene TRBV29-1, with 7 bases identical to TRBD1. The germline V gene has CDR1 SQVTM and CDR2 ANQGSEA. Losses at the gene ends were 7 bases for V and 1 base for J; bases not matched to a gene: 8. The CDR3 totals 14 residues. The CDR3 spells CSAETGTGTDTQYF. In nucleotides, the CDR3 is TGCAGCGCTGAGACCGGGACAGGCACAGATACGCAGTATTTT.

The rearrangement uses TRBV18 and TRBJ2-3, with a possible D match to TRBD2 (5 bases). The CDR3 has 14 residues. The germline V and J ends were trimmed by 3 bases and 4 bases, with 11 bases remaining between them. CDR1 KGHSH and CDR2 LQKENI come from the germline V gene. The CDR3 DNA sequence: TGTGCCAGCTCACCTGACGGGGTAGCAGATACGCAGTATTTT. Its protein is CASSPDGVADTQYF.